These 20 T cell receptor beta chains were sequenced from one sample in a study of T cells after yellow fever vaccination (dated by TCRdb to the late 2010s). What this sample's treatment or condition label stands for: live attenuated yellow fever vaccine strain. The method was 5' RACE. The instrument given in TCRdb is Illumina HiSeq 2500. TCRdb trimmed the raw reads at Q25, called clones with MiXCR and kept productive beta chains. Rows merge per CDR3 protein into single entries with the most common DNA and genes. A total of under 600,000 distinct CDR3 sequences appear in this sample, 21% of them only once. The ten largest clones capture 16% of the sample. Here the sequenced sample was PBMCs, taken more than 20 days after the first yellow fever vaccination. These TCRs come from a man aged 18 to 29 who received the YFV17D yellow fever vaccine.

The V gene is TRBV5-8, the J gene TRBJ1-5, with a tentative D call TRBD1 (5 bases). V lost 1 base to trimming and J lost 6 bases, with 14 bases between them. The CDR3 contains 15 residues. The V gene's germline CDR1 is SGHTS and CDR2 YDEGEE. This CDR3 reads CASSLLSGLGQPQHF. The CDR3 DNA is TGTGCCAGCAGCTTGTTATCAGGGTTGGGTCAGCCCCAGCATTTT.

CDR3 region: CASRVLGQPDEQYF. As DNA, the CDR3 is TGCGCCAGCAGAGTCCTGGGACAGCCGGACGAGCAGTACTTC. The chain carries TRBV5-1 and TRBJ2-7; 7 nucleotides match TRBD1. Germline CDR1 is SGHRS and CDR2 is YFSETQ. The CDR3 is 14 amino acids. V was clipped by 5 bases and J by 5 bases; unmatched bases: 10.

This chain links TRBV11-2 with TRBJ2-7; no clear D. The CDR3 has 13 residues. V was shortened by 6 bases and J by 7 bases, with 16 bases between the two germline ends. The germline gives CDR1 SGHAT, CDR2 FQNNGV. The CDR3, as DNA: TGTGCCAGCAGGCTTTTGACCGGTGGTGAGCAGTACTTC. Its translation: CASRLLTGGEQYF.

V gene TRBV7-9 combines with J gene TRBJ2-3; no clear D gene. The CDR3 is made up of 13 amino acids. The germline V gene has CDR1 SEHNR and CDR2 FQNEAQ (reference sequence). V lost 2 bases and J lost 2, with 5 bases in between. The CDR3 here is CASSLHFTDTQYF. CDR3 nucleotides: TGTGCCAGCAGCTTACATTTCACAGATACGCAGTATTTT. The whole variable domain, filled in from reference TRBV7-9 and TRBJ2-3, reads DTGVSQNPRHKITKRGQNVTFRCDPISEHNRLYWYRQTLGQGPEFLTYFQNEAQLEKSRLLSDRFSAERPKGSFSTLEIQRTEQGDSAMYLCASSLHFTDTQYFGPGTRLTVL.

This clonotype was seen more than once but under ten times. J is TRBJ2-1 and V is TRBV5-1; 7 bases agree with TRBD2. Trimming at V came to 8 bases and at J to 0 bases, leaving 8 bases not matched to a gene. CDR3 length: 15 amino acids. Germline V CDR1 and CDR2: SGHRS, YFSETQ. The CDR3 region is CASGDGRSSYNEQFF. The CDR3 nucleotides are TGCGCCAGTGGGGACGGGAGGAGCTCCTACAATGAGCAGTTCTTC. The full variable domain, completed using reference TRBV5-1 and TRBJ2-1, is KAGVTQTPRYLIKTRGQQVTLSCSPISGHRSVSWYQQTPGQGLQFLFEYFSETQRNKGNFPGRFSGRQFSNSRSEMNVSTLELGDSALYLCASGDGRSSYNEQFFGPGTRLTVL.

This clonotype showed up just a few times. The chain employs TRBV5-1 and TRBJ1-1, with unresolved D. The CDR3 contains 14 residues. Germline loops: CDR1 SGHRS, CDR2 YFSETQ. The ends were cut back, 4 bases at V and 1 base at J, with 11 bases in the middle. Written as DNA, the CDR3 is TGCGCCAGCAGCCCAGTGCCAGAGAACACTGAAGCTTTCTTT. This codes for CASSPVPENTEAFF. Drawing the rest from reference TRBV5-1 and TRBJ1-1, the complete variable domain is KAGVTQTPRYLIKTRGQQVTLSCSPISGHRSVSWYQQTPGQGLQFLFEYFSETQRNKGNFPGRFSGRQFSNSRSEMNVSTLELGDSALYLCASSPVPENTEAFFGQGTRLTVV.

The chain uses TRBV6-5 and TRBJ1-2; D gene ambiguous. Germline V gives CDR1 MNHEY, CDR2 SVGAGI. This CDR3 has 17 residues. Trimming took 2 bases from V and 2 from J, leaving 18 bases between them. The CDR3 is CASSYRSQHDKNYGYTF. In DNA, the CDR3 is TGTGCCAGCAGTTACCGCAGTCAGCACGACAAAAACTATGGCTACACCTTC.

The chain joins TRBV29-1 to TRBJ2-3; 10 bases agree with TRBD2. The CDR3 extends over 14 amino acids. Germline CDR1 SQVTM, CDR2 ANQGSEA. Trimming at V came to 6 bases and at J to 3 bases, leaving 6 bases not matched to a gene. This CDR3 is CSVATSGVTDTQYF. The CDR3 nucleotides are TGCAGCGTCGCTACTAGCGGGGTAACAGATACGCAGTATTTT.

The chain couples TRBV27 to TRBJ1-1; 7 bases are a match to TRBD1. Unmatched junction bases numbered 12, after V lost 7 bases and J lost 13 bases. The CDR3 consists of 12 residues. Germline-derived CDR1 and CDR2 are MNHEY and SMNVEV (reference sequence). The CDR3 DNA reads as TGTGCCAGCACTTCAAGACAGGGATTGGATTTCTTT. Its translation: CASTSRQGLDFF.

A few counts support this clonotype. The rearrangement links TRBV7-9 to TRBJ1-4, with D possibly TRBD1 on 5 matching bases. This CDR3 is built from 15 residues. Trimming stripped 5 bases from V and 4 bases from J, with 14 bases between. The germline V gene has CDR1 SEHNR and CDR2 FQNEAQ (reference sequence). The CDR3: CASSPWGRFNEKLFF. CDR3 coding DNA: TGTGCCAGCAGCCCCTGGGGACGATTTAATGAAAAACTGTTTTTT.

This chain links TRBV4-3 with TRBJ2-2, with TRBD2 matching 8 bases. CDR3 length: 16 residues. The ends lost 4 bases at V and 3 bases at J; junction bases unmatched: 7. CDR1 and CDR2 (germline): LGHNA, YSLEER. The CDR3 DNA sequence: TGCGCCAGCAGCCCCCATGGAGCGGGGGACACCGGGGAGCTGTTTTTT. Its protein product is CASSPHGAGDTGELFF.

At least ten counts were recorded for this clonotype. CDR3 in DNA: TGTGCCAGCAGCTCCGGGACGCCGGACCAGCCCCAGCATTTT. It translates to CASSSGTPDQPQHF. V gene TRBV7-6 combines with J gene TRBJ1-5, with a possible D match to TRBD1 (5 bases). There are 14 residues in the CDR3. Per germline, CDR1 SGHVS and CDR2 FNYEAQ. Trimming shortened V by 4 bases and J by 7 bases, and 14 bases separated the two germline ends.

In this sample, this clonotype turned up a few times. The V gene is TRBV7-9, the J gene TRBJ2-3; maybe TRBD2 (7 bases). The CDR3 sequence is 16 residues long. V dropped 5 bases and J dropped 7 bases, with 22 bases sitting between them. Germline V lookup: CDR1 SEHNR, CDR2 FQNEAQ (reference sequence). This CDR3 is CASSPQGRTSRNTQYF. The DNA of the CDR3 is TGTGCCAGCAGCCCCCAGGGGCGGACTAGTCGCAATACGCAGTATTTT.

In this sample, this clonotype turned up a few times. The J gene is TRBJ2-7, the V gene TRBV12-3 or TRBV12-4; the D gene is possibly TRBD2 (5 bases). V was cut by 1 base and J by 3 bases, with 13 bases left in between. This CDR3 contains 15 residues. CDR3 sequence: CASSLEGGLDYEQYF. The CDR3 DNA reads TGTGCCAGCAGTTTAGAAGGTGGACTCGACTACGAGCAGTACTTC.

V gene TRBV6-1 combines with J gene TRBJ2-7; 7 bases fit TRBD2. V gave up 6 bases and J gave up 6 bases; unmatched junction bases: 11. The CDR3 is 14 residues long. Germline V gives CDR1 MNHNS, CDR2 SASEGT. CDR3 in amino acids: CASRRLAVGTEQYF. CDR3 nucleotides: TGTGCCAGCAGAAGACTAGCTGTCGGGACCGAGCAGTACTTC.

V is TRBV7-2 and J is TRBJ2-7; TRBD1 might be the D (6 bases). The germline V and J ends were trimmed by 5 bases and 2 bases, with 16 bases remaining between them. The V gene's germline CDR1 is SGHTA and CDR2 FQGNSA. The CDR3 length is 15 residues. This CDR3 reads CASSRAGRTAYEQYF. CDR3 DNA sequence: TGTGCCAGCAGCCGAGCAGGGCGGACAGCCTACGAGCAGTACTTC.

This chain connects TRBV12-3 or TRBV12-4 to TRBJ1-6; 7 positions agree with TRBD1. CDR3 length equals 15 residues. The trim removed 7 bases at V and 7 bases at J, leaving 10 bases unmatched. CDR3 in DNA: TGTGCCAGCACCCTGGGACAGTGGGGGAATTCACCCCTCCACTTT. Amino acids: CASTLGQWGNSPLHF.

The rearrangement joins TRBV12-3 or TRBV12-4 to TRBJ1-4, with D possibly TRBD1 on 6 matching bases. V lost 5 bases and J lost 12, with 19 bases in between. The CDR3 is made up of 14 amino acids. The CDR3 region is CASSPRTAGLELFF. The CDR3 coding sequence is TGTGCCAGCAGTCCACGGACAGCCGGCCTAGAACTGTTTTTT.

J is TRBJ1-1 and V is TRBV24-1; 7 positions match TRBD1. V was pared by 1 base and J by 5 bases, with 6 bases of the junction left unmatched. Germline CDR1 is KGHDR and CDR2 is SFDVKD. The CDR3 extends over 15 amino acids. CDR3 in amino acids: CATSDLSTGRTEAFF. The CDR3 DNA follows: TGTGCCACCAGTGATTTATCGACAGGGAGGACTGAAGCTTTCTTT.

This clonotype was seen a handful of times. V and J are TRBV6-5 and TRBJ2-5, with D perhaps matching TRBD1 or TRBD2 (5 bases each). V gave up 4 bases and J gave up 4 bases, with 16 bases separating them. The V gene's germline CDR1 is MNHEY and CDR2 SVGAGI. The CDR3 consists of 15 residues. The CDR3 nucleotides are TGTGCCAGCAGTTCTAAGTCAGGGACGGGAGAGACCCAGTACTTC. This encodes CASSSKSGTGETQYF.